These T cell receptor beta chains were read from a single sample in a study of early T cells in non-severe SARS-CoV-2 infection. TCRdb re-derived calls from the 5' RACE reads in MiXCR, one entry per CDR3 protein. The table lists about 25,000 distinct CDR3 sequences, roughly 4.8% of them singletons. Sequences were obtained from whole blood. The receptors shown here come from an adult who was a healthcare worker with PCR-confirmed SARS-CoV-2 infection or an uninfected control (not recorded which). Both conserved end residues are part of each CDR3. A D gene is named only where the DNA matches it firmly. Where a row states a size, it is once, few, many or the class of an expanded clone; other rows omit it.

cdr3_aa: CASSLYGQGQPQHF; cdr3_nt: TGTGCCAGCAGCTTATATGGGCAGGGGCAGCCCCAGCATTTT; clone_size: -; j_call: TRBJ1-5; d_call: -; v_call: TRBV7-2
cdr3_aa: CASSALAGEVNEQFF; cdr3_nt: TGTGCCAGCAGTGCACTAGCGGGAGAGGTGAATGAGCAGTTCTTC; clone_size: many; j_call: TRBJ2-1; d_call: TRBD2; v_call: TRBV28
cdr3_aa: CASSLSIYNEQFF; cdr3_nt: TGTGCCAGCAGTTTATCTATTTACAATGAGCAGTTCTTC; clone_size: many; j_call: TRBJ2-1; d_call: -; v_call: TRBV12-3/TRBV12-4
cdr3_aa: CASSFQEPTDTQYF; cdr3_nt: TGCGCCAGCAGCTTCCAGGAGCCCACAGATACGCAGTATTTT; clone_size: many; j_call: TRBJ2-3; d_call: -; v_call: TRBV5-1
cdr3_aa: CASSPGHSGNTIYF; cdr3_nt: TGTGCCAGCAGCCCGGGACACTCTGGAAACACCATATATTTT; clone_size: medium-sized; j_call: TRBJ1-3; d_call: -; v_call: TRBV14
cdr3_aa: CASSARQPFYGYTF; cdr3_nt: TGTGCCAGCAGCGCCCGACAGCCCTTCTATGGCTACACCTTC; clone_size: many; j_call: TRBJ1-2; d_call: -; v_call: TRBV9
cdr3_aa: CASSLMLTGELFF; cdr3_nt: TGTGCCAGCAGCTTGATGCTGACCGGGGAGCTGTTTTTT; clone_size: many; j_call: TRBJ2-2; d_call: -; v_call: TRBV5-5
cdr3_aa: CASSQPGTDGEQYF; cdr3_nt: TGCGCCAGCAGCCAACCTGGGACAGATGGGGAGCAGTACTTC; clone_size: few; j_call: TRBJ2-7; d_call: TRBD1; v_call: TRBV4-1
cdr3_aa: CASRTIALAGPGAQYF; cdr3_nt: TGTGCCAGCAGGACGATAGCACTAGCGGGACCGGGGGCCCAGTACTTC; clone_size: many; j_call: TRBJ2-5; d_call: TRBD2; v_call: TRBV2
cdr3_aa: CASSLVVSGEQYF; cdr3_nt: TGTGCCAGCAGCTTAGTAGTTAGTGGCGAGCAGTACTTC; clone_size: many; j_call: TRBJ2-7; d_call: -; v_call: TRBV13
cdr3_aa: CASSFQGEGTEAFF; cdr3_nt: TGCGCCAGCAGCTTCCAGGGGGAGGGCACTGAAGCTTTCTTT; clone_size: medium-sized; j_call: TRBJ1-1; d_call: TRBD1; v_call: TRBV5-1
cdr3_aa: CASSTRLRDRGYTGELFF; cdr3_nt: TGTGCCAGCAGTACCCGTTTACGGGACAGGGGGTACACCGGGGAGCTGTTTTTT; clone_size: few; j_call: TRBJ2-2; d_call: TRBD1; v_call: TRBV6-5
cdr3_aa: CSASGRPNNEQFF; cdr3_nt: TGCAGTGCCAGCGGGAGGCCAAACAATGAGCAGTTCTTC; clone_size: many; j_call: TRBJ2-1; d_call: TRBD2; v_call: TRBV20-1
cdr3_aa: CASSLRQGGTEAFF; cdr3_nt: TGTGCCAGCAGTTTACGACAGGGAGGCACTGAAGCTTTCTTT; clone_size: few; j_call: TRBJ1-1; d_call: TRBD1; v_call: TRBV27
cdr3_aa: CASSLALAGDTQYF; cdr3_nt: TGCGCCAGCAGCCTGGCACTAGCGGGGGATACGCAGTATTTT; clone_size: -; j_call: TRBJ2-3; d_call: TRBD2; v_call: TRBV4-1